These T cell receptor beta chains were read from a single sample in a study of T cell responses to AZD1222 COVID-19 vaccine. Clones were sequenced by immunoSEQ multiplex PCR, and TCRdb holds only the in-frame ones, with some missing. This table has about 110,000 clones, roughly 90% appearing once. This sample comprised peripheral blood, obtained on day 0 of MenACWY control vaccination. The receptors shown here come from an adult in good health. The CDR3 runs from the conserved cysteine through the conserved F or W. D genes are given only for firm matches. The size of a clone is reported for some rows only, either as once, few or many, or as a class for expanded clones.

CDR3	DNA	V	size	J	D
CASSGRQVETQYF	TGTGCCAGCAGCGGACGACAGGTGGAGACCCAGTACTTC	TRBV9	-	TRBJ2-5	-
CASSPSYNQPQHF	TGTGCCAGCAGTCCAAGCTACAATCAGCCCCAGCATTTT	TRBV27	-	TRBJ1-5	-
CASSLEFGPSPYEQYF	TGTGCCAGCAGCTTAGAATTCGGCCCGTCCCCCTACGAGCAGTACTTC	TRBV7-9	-	TRBJ2-7	-
CASSLVAERREQFF	TGTGCCAGCAGCTTAGTAGCTGAACGGCGTGAGCAGTTCTTC	TRBV7-2	-	TRBJ2-1	-
CATSDLQSNQPQHF	TGTGCCACCAGTGATTTGCAAAGCAATCAGCCCCAGCATTTT	TRBV24-1	-	TRBJ1-5	-
CASRPGAPPIDSPLHF	TGTGCCAGCAGGCCAGGGGCCCCCCCTATTGATTCACCCCTCCACTTT	TRBV27	-	TRBJ1-6	-
CAWSVPSRTLMETQYF	TGTGCCTGGAGTGTACCCAGTAGAACGCTCATGGAGACCCAGTACTTC	TRBV30	-	TRBJ2-5	-
CASSLIGRSYEQYF	TGTGCCAGCAGCTTAATAGGCCGTTCCTACGAGCAGTACTTC	TRBV7-3	once	TRBJ2-7	-
CASSTGGESQETQYF	TGTGCCAGCAGCACAGGGGGCGAATCTCAAGAGACCCAGTACTTC	TRBV7-2	-	TRBJ2-5	TRBD1
CASRPQGAHPSGYTF	TGTGCCAGCAGACCACAGGGGGCTCATCCCAGTGGCTACACCTTC	TRBV6-6	-	TRBJ1-2	TRBD1
CASSEARGREQYF	TGTGCCAGCAGTGAAGCGAGAGGACGCGAGCAGTACTTC	TRBV6-1	few	TRBJ2-7	-
CASSPRLGGPVDNEQFF	TGTGCCAGTAGTCCCCGACTGGGAGGACCCGTCGACAATGAGCAGTTCTTC	TRBV19	-	TRBJ2-1	-